A single sample is the source of the 9 T cell receptor beta chains below, sequenced in a study of T cells in Graves' hyperthyroidism and ophthalmopathy. RNA transcripts gave rise to amplified TCR beta CDR3 regions. HTBI primers were employed in a first-round RT-PCR of the TCR CDR3. TCRdb reprocessed the multiplex PCR reads via MiXCR and lists one record per CDR3 protein. The table has about 270,000 distinct CDR3 sequences, over 20% seen once. Sample: blood. The receptor source for this set is a woman in her thirties or forties with Graves' ophthalmopathy.

This clonotype was found many times. The genes are TRBV30 and TRBJ2-7, with TRBD2 matching 7 bases. Germline V lookup: CDR1 GTSNPN, CDR2 SVGIG (reference sequence). The CDR3 covers 12 residues. Trimming cost V 4 bases and J 7 bases; bases outside gene matches: 7. CDR3 loop: CAWKVMGGEQYF. In DNA, the CDR3 is TGTGCCTGGAAGGTCATGGGGGGGGAGCAGTACTTC.

The sample holds a few counts of this clonotype. The chain combines TRBV28 with TRBJ1-6, with D possibly matching TRBD1 (6 bases). Germline V gene lookup returns CDR1 MDHEN and CDR2 SYDVKM. There are 17 residues in the CDR3. V was clipped by 7 bases and J by 10 bases, with 26 bases between them. CDR3 DNA: TGTGCCAGCACCAAAGCTGTTCCCGGGACATCTAAGTCACCCCTCCACTTT. Residues: CASTKAVPGTSKSPLHF.

As to this clonotype: Because it lacks the conserved phenylalanine or tryptophan at the end, this CDR3 is likely a read error. The V call is TRBV19, the J call TRBJ1-2, with a weak D call TRBD1 (5 bases). The length of the CDR3 is 16 residues. Looked up from germline, CDR1 is LNHDA and CDR2 is SQIVND (reference sequence). V was shortened by 6 bases and J by 2 bases, with 19 bases between the two germline ends. The CDR3: CASRRPVGRRNYGYTI. The CDR3, as DNA: TGTGCCAGTAGAAGGCCTGTGGGGCGCCGGAACTATGGCTACACCATC.

This clonotype was observed a handful of times. The chain employs TRBV11-2 and TRBJ1-5; TRBD1 agrees at 7 bases. The junction had 8 bases not matched to a gene; V was cut back by 5 bases and J by 4 bases. The germline CDR1 and CDR2 sequences are SGHAT and FQNNGV. The CDR3 is 15 amino acids. The CDR3 DNA sequence: TGTGCCAGCAGCGACGGGGACAGTGTTAATCAGCCCCAGCATTTT. Translated: CASSDGDSVNQPQHF.

The chain joins TRBV7-2 to TRBJ2-5; D remains ambiguous. The CDR3 has 13 residues. V lost 8 bases and J lost 5, with 15 bases in between. Germline V gene data show CDR1 as SGHTA and CDR2 as FQGNSA. The CDR3 protein is CASSVTARETQYF. CDR3 in DNA: TGTGCCAGCTCAGTGACTGCCCGGGAGACCCAGTACTTC.

This clonotype occurred many times. The chain links TRBV28 to TRBJ1-1, with no clear D. Trimming took 6 bases from V and 1 from J, leaving 9 bases between them. Germline-derived CDR1 and CDR2 are MDHEN and SYDVKM. This CDR3 comprises 13 residues. In DNA form, the CDR3 reads TGTGCCAGCAGGCCCTTTTCGAACACTGAAGCTTTCTTT. This gives the protein CASRPFSNTEAFF. Based on the CDR3 plus reference TRBV28 and TRBJ1-1, the full variable domain is DVKVTQSSRYLVKRTGEKVFLECVQDMDHENMFWYRQDPGLGLRLIYFSYDVKMKEKGDIPEGYSVSREKKERFSLILESASTNQTSMYLCASRPFSNTEAFFGQGTRLTVV.

This clonotype was seen repeatedly, ten times or more. The chain recombines TRBV7-9 with TRBJ2-7, with a tentative D call TRBD2 (6 bases). The CDR3 extends over 15 amino acids. Trimming took 10 bases from V and 2 from J, leaving 21 bases between them. The V gene's germline CDR1 is SEHNR and CDR2 FQNEAQ (reference sequence). The DNA of the CDR3 is TGTGCCAACCACCGGAGGGGTCAACCTCCCTACGAGCAGTACTTC. As protein: CANHRRGQPPYEQYF.

This clonotype was counted at least ten times. The rearrangement links TRBV11-3 to TRBJ1-1; 9 bases are shared with TRBD1. The J segment lost 8 bases and the V segment lost 4 bases, leaving 5 bases of the junction unmatched. This CDR3 spans 13 amino acids. Germline V lookup: CDR1 SGHNT, CDR2 YENEEA. Here the CDR3 reads CASSSDRGVEAFF. The DNA of the CDR3 is TGTGCCAGCAGCTCGGACAGGGGCGTCGAAGCTTTCTTT.

This clonotype has more than one count but fewer than ten. Germline is not matched at one junction end, which may reflect a read error. This chain links TRBV6-1 with TRBJ1-2; TRBD1 is a possible D gene (5 bases). The CDR3 has 13 residues. Germline lookup yields CDR1 MNHNS and CDR2 SASEGT. The CDR3 is CASSVVGHYGYSF. The CDR3 DNA follows: TGTGCCAGCAGTGTAGTGGGGCACTATGGCTACAGCTTC.